This T cell receptor beta chain came from a study of chemoradiotherapy in HPV16-positive cancers. Study conclusions and caveats: Functional assays defining HPV-specific T cells used only a couple of HPV16-positive patients. Candidate HPV-specific clones and E7-related TCR motifs grew in tumor during treatment.

Deletions cut 7 bases from V and 13 bases from J, with 11 bases between. This CDR3 is built from 10 residues. CDR1 and CDR2 from the germline V gene are DFQATT and SNEGSKA (reference sequence). This table comes from immunoSEQ multiplex PCR, and its TCRdb copy is limited to in-frame clones, with some not included. The sample comprises more than 15,000 clones, 79% of which are singletons, and 9.5% to 12% rests with the top ten. Details on this clone: Its cognate antigen is unknown.

Repeated repertoire sampling spanned the course of chemoradiotherapy. This sample was taken from a patient who underwent chemoradiotherapy. The chain links TRBV20-1 to TRBJ1-6, with no clear D. The clonotype comes from a human donor with HPV-associated anogenital cancer. CDR3 sequence reads: CSDDGDPLHF. The CDR3 DNA reads TGCAGTGATGATGGAGACCCCCTCCACTTT.